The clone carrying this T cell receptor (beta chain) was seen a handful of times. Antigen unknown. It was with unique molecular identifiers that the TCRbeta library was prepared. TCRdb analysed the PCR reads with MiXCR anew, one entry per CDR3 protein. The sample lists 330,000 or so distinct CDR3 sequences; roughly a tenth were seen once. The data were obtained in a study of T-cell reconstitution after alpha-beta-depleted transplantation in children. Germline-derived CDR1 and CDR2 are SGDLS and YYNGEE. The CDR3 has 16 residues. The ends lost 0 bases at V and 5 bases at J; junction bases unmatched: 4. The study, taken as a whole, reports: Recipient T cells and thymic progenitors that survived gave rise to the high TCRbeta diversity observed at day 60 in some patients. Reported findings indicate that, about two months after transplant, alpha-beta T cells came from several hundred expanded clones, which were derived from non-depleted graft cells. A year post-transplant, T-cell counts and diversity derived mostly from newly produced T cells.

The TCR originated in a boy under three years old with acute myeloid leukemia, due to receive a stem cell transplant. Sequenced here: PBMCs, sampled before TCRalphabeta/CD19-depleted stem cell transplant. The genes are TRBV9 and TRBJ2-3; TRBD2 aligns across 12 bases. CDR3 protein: CASSVGPSGREDTQYF. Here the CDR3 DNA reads TGTGCCAGCAGCGTAGGCCCTAGCGGGAGGGAAGATACGCAGTATTTT.